The clone carrying this TCR beta chain has more than one count but fewer than ten. The CDR3 is 15 residues long. The trim removed 5 bases at V and 5 bases at J, leaving 6 bases unmatched. This sample is drawn from a study of blood T cells in healthy people across ages. The second PCR ran roughly 6 to 11 cycles with a sample-barcoded 5' primer and J-beta primers. TCRdb reprocessed the 5' RACE reads via MiXCR and lists one record per CDR3 protein. The sample shows around 1.1 million distinct CDR3 sequences, about two fifths of them seen only once. J is TRBJ1-2 and V is TRBV12-3 or TRBV12-4, with 12 bases that match TRBD1. The TCR was taken from a man younger than 35 in good health. The sequencing sample was made of blood. The CDR3 nucleotides are TGTGCCAGCAGTGGGAGGGGACAGGGGGCTTATGGCTACACCTTC. It specifies CASSGRGQGAYGYTF.